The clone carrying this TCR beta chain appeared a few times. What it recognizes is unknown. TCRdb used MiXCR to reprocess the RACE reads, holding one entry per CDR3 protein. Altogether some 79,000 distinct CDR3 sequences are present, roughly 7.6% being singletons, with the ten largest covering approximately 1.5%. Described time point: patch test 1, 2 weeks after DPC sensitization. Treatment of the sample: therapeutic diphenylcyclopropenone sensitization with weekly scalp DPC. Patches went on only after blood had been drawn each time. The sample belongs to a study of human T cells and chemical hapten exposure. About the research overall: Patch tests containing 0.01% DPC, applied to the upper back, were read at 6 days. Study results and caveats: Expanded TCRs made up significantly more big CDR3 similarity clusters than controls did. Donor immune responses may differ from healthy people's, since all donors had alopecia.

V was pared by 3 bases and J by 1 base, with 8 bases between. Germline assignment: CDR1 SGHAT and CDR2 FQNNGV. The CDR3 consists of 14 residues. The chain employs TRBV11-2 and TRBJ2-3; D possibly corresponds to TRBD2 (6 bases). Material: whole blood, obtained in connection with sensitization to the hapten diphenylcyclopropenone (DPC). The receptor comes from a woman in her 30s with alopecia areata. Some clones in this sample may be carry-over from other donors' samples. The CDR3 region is CASSLTRRTDTQYF. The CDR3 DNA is TGTGCCAGCAGCTTGACTAGACGCACAGATACGCAGTATTTT.